This T cell receptor beta chain was retrieved from a study of patients and donors after allogeneic stem cell transplantation. TCRdb reprocessed the RT-PCR reads with MiXCR, giving one entry per CDR3 protein. The sample holds roughly 250,000 distinct CDR3 sequences, roughly 15% seen once. Germline CDR1 is DFQATT and CDR2 is SNEGSKA (reference sequence). V was shortened by 1 base and J by 0 bases, with 10 bases between the two germline ends. The CDR3 sequence is 15 residues long. The specimen was blood, either unsorted or a sorted T cell fraction (not recorded which). This TCR derives from a human donor who was either an allogeneic HSCT recipient or a stem cell or donor lymphocyte infusion donor (not recorded which). It is not recorded whose cells these are; they may come from a transplant donor. The chain is built from TRBV20-1 and TRBJ2-1; D gene uncertain. Written as DNA, the CDR3 is TGCAGTGCTAGAGCCGGCAGTGGCTCCTACAATGAGCAGTTCTTC. Translating it yields CSARAGSGSYNEQFF.